The T cell receptor (beta chain) under discussion was sequenced for a study of technical replicates of blood from several donors. Produced via immunoSEQ multiplex PCR; TCRdb's table is partial and in-frame only. This sample carries about 100,000 clones, 90% to 95% of them seen once, and the ten largest clones take about 0.3%. The J segment lost 0 bases and the V segment lost 4 bases, leaving 2 bases of the junction unmatched. The CDR3 totals 17 residues. In germline, CDR1 is SGHTA, CDR2 FQGTGA. The rearrangement joins TRBV7-3 to TRBJ2-2; 13 nucleotides line up with TRBD2. Sequencing was performed on T cells isolated from PBMCs. This receptor was identified in a human donor in good health. This CDR3 reads CASSSGLAGTNTGELFF. CDR3 coding DNA: TGTGCCAGCAGCTCGGGACTAGCGGGAACGAACACCGGGGAGCTGTTTTTT.